Shown below are 19 T cell receptor beta chains from a single sample sequenced in a study of cytomegalovirus exposure and HLA in healthy donors. It was with 60 Vbeta and 13 Jbeta primers that the PCR ran. Sequencing used immunoSEQ multiplex PCR; TCRdb keeps in-frame clones, though not all of them. This sample yields around 130,000 clones, of which approximately 80% are seen a single time; around 1.2% belongs to the top ten. The sequenced material came from PBMCs. Receptors originate from a man between 45 and 60 years old in good health and CMV-seronegative.

The V call is TRBV30, the J call TRBJ1-4; unclear D gene. CDR1 and CDR2 from the germline V gene are GTSNPN and SVGIG (reference sequence). The CDR3 runs 15 residues. V gave up 3 bases and J gave up 7 bases, with 18 bases separating them. The CDR3 loop reads CAWSRNGRASEKLFF. CDR3 sequence (DNA): TGTGCCTGGAGCCGGAACGGGCGGGCGTCTGAAAAACTGTTTTTT.

This chain links TRBV15 with TRBJ1-1; D remains ambiguous. In germline, CDR1 is LNHNV, CDR2 YYDKDF (reference sequence). Trimming removed 0 bases at V and 1 base at J, with 9 bases between. The CDR3 covers 15 residues. CDR3 bases: TGTGCCACCAGCAGAGATCCGGGGAGGAACACTGAAGCTTTCTTT. Protein sequence: CATSRDPGRNTEAFF.

The CDR3 nucleotides are TGTGCCAGCAGTTTGCGACTAGAAAGTACCCTTGGCTACACCTTC. Its translation: CASSLRLESTLGYTF. The chain recombines TRBV6-6 with TRBJ1-2; D is unclear. The germline V gene has CDR1 MNHNY and CDR2 SVGAGI (reference sequence). The CDR3 has 15 amino acids. The V gene lost 4 bases and the J gene lost 7 bases, with 19 bases spanning the gap.

This chain connects TRBV6-5 to TRBJ2-1, with D perhaps matching TRBD1 (6 bases). CDR1 is MNHEY, CDR2 SVGAGI, per germline. V gave up 6 bases and J gave up 7 bases, with 19 bases separating them. The CDR3 totals 15 residues. The CDR3 region is CASSTGSAMENEQFF. The CDR3 nucleotides read TGTGCCAGCAGCACAGGGTCTGCGATGGAAAATGAGCAGTTCTTC.

The rearrangement links TRBV5-1 to TRBJ2-1, with TRBD2 as a possible D gene (6 bases). This CDR3 has 17 residues. In germline, CDR1 is SGHRS, CDR2 YFSETQ. V was pared by 4 bases and J by 8 bases, with 25 bases between. CDR3 bases: TGCGCCAGCAGCCCCTGGACTGGGCTAGCGAGAGTAGATGAGCAGTTCTTC. It codes for CASSPWTGLARVDEQFF.

This clone has only one observation. The chain has TRBV28 and TRBJ2-5, with D perhaps matching TRBD2 (5 bases). V was trimmed by 1 base and J by 7 bases, leaving 19 bases between them. CDR3 length: 16 residues. Germline V lookup: CDR1 MDHEN, CDR2 SYDVKM. Written as DNA, the CDR3 is TGTGCCAGCAGTTTATCCCGGTTTGAGGGTATGGGGACCCAGTACTTC. Translation gives CASSLSRFEGMGTQYF.

The chain couples TRBV7-2 to TRBJ2-5; TRBD2 might be the D (6 bases). Trimming pared 2 bases from V and 7 bases from J, leaving 8 bases between. Germline values: CDR1 SGHTA, CDR2 FQGNSA. CDR3 length equals 12 residues. CDR3 protein: CASSLTGRTQYF. The CDR3 DNA is TGTGCCAGCAGCTTAACCGGGAGGACCCAGTACTTC.

This rearrangement joins TRBV6-1 to TRBJ2-4; weak D call: TRBD2 (5 bases). CDR1 is MNHNS and CDR2 is SASEGT in the germline V gene. The CDR3 has 14 residues. Trimming pared 9 bases from V and 8 bases from J, leaving 20 bases between. CDR3 amino acids: CASGSLGSRYIQYF. CDR3 coding DNA: TGTGCCAGTGGGAGCTTAGGGTCCCGTTACATTCAGTACTTC.

The rearrangement links TRBV6-5 to TRBJ2-5; 11 bases are shared with TRBD1. With V trimmed by 2 bases and J by 4 bases, 3 bases remained unmatched. CDR1 is MNHEY and CDR2 is SVGAGI in the germline V gene. This CDR3 is built from 15 residues. The DNA of the CDR3 is TGTGCCAGCAGTTACGGGACAGGGGGGACAGAGACCCAGTACTTC. This encodes CASSYGTGGTETQYF.

This chain uses TRBV5-1 with TRBJ2-7; the D gene is possibly TRBD2 (6 bases). V gave up 7 bases and J gave up 0 bases, with 14 bases separating them. This CDR3 is built from 14 residues. Germline-derived CDR1 and CDR2 are SGHRS and YFSETQ. This CDR3 reads CASLLGRRSYEQYF. The CDR3 region has the DNA TGCGCCAGCCTCCTGGGGAGGCGCTCCTACGAGCAGTACTTC.

The chain recombines TRBV29-1 with TRBJ2-7, with TRBD2 identical over 11 bases. Germline CDR1 is SQVTM and CDR2 is ANQGSEA. Trimming took 7 bases from V and 4 from J; bases not matched to a gene: 6. This CDR3 comprises 13 residues. In DNA, the CDR3 is TGCAGCGCCATAGCGGGAGGGCCGTACGAGCAGTACTTC. It codes for CSAIAGGPYEQYF.

V usage is TRBV5-1 and J usage is TRBJ1-1, with 9 bases matching TRBD1. This CDR3 has 14 residues. CDR1 and CDR2 from the germline V gene are SGHRS and YFSETQ. The V segment lost 4 bases and the J segment 4 bases; nucleotides outside the gene matches: 5. This CDR3 reads CASSPGTGSTEAFF. DNA for the CDR3: TGCGCCAGCAGCCCCGGGACAGGGTCCACTGAAGCTTTCTTT.

The V call is TRBV10-2, the J call TRBJ2-1; TRBD2 matches 7 bases. The junction had 2 bases not matched to a gene; V was cut back by 5 bases and J by 7 bases. CDR3 length: 12 amino acids. Germline loops: CDR1 WSHSY, CDR2 SAAADI. CDR3 sequence: CASSPGGNEQFF. CDR3 coding DNA: TGCGCCAGCAGTCCCGGGGGGAATGAGCAGTTCTTC.

The chain links TRBV6-6 to TRBJ2-7; 7 bases align to TRBD1. The junction had 10 bases not matched to a gene; V was cut back by 6 bases and J by 5 bases. CDR1 is MNHNY, CDR2 SVGAGI, per germline (reference sequence). The CDR3 loop spans 14 amino acids. The CDR3 reads CASRTGATTHEQYF. The CDR3 DNA is TGTGCCAGCAGAACAGGGGCAACAACCCACGAGCAGTACTTC.

This clone was counted once. The rearrangement links TRBV2 to TRBJ2-5; possible D gene TRBD1, 5 bases. V lost 8 bases to trimming and J lost 0 bases, with 10 bases between them. CDR1 and CDR2 from the germline V gene are SNHLY and FYNNEI. This CDR3 region has 13 residues. The CDR3 nucleotides are TGTGCCAGCGAAAAGGGGTACCAAGAGACCCAGTACTTC. It specifies CASEKGYQETQYF.

V usage is TRBV11-2 and J usage is TRBJ1-1, with D maybe TRBD1 (5 bases). There are 14 residues in the CDR3. Trimming took 2 bases from V and 4 from J, leaving 11 bases between them. Per the germline V gene, CDR1 is SGHAT and CDR2 is FQNNGV. The CDR3 reads CASSLQGGSTEAFF. In DNA form, the CDR3 reads TGTGCCAGCAGCTTACAGGGAGGGAGCACTGAAGCTTTCTTT.

The chain couples TRBV27 to TRBJ1-5; 7 bases agree with TRBD1. This CDR3 region has 15 residues. V shed 4 bases, J shed 1 base, and the junction held 4 bases outside the gene matches. The germline CDR1 and CDR2 sequences are MNHEY and SMNVEV (reference sequence). This CDR3 is CASSYDRASNQPQHF. Here the CDR3 DNA reads TGTGCCAGCAGTTACGACAGGGCGAGCAATCAGCCCCAGCATTTT.

V usage is TRBV10-1 and J usage is TRBJ2-1; 15 bases match TRBD2. V lost 4 bases, J lost 3 bases, and 7 bases stayed unmatched. This CDR3 has 18 amino acids. In germline, CDR1 is WNHNN, CDR2 SYGVQD (reference sequence). The CDR3 region is CASSAFGLAGGIYNEQFF. CDR3 DNA: TGCGCCAGCAGTGCCTTCGGACTAGCGGGAGGGATCTACAATGAGCAGTTCTTC.

The rearrangement links TRBV19 to TRBJ1-1, with TRBD1 identical over 11 bases. The CDR3 extends over 16 amino acids. Germline trimming cut 5 bases from V and 3 bases from J; bases unmatched to any gene: 8. CDR1 is LNHDA and CDR2 is SQIVND in the germline V gene (reference sequence). The CDR3 sequence: CASSGGTGGYHTEAFF. In DNA form, the CDR3 reads TGTGCCAGTAGTGGCGGGACAGGGGGGTATCACACTGAAGCTTTCTTT.